What follows describes a single T cell receptor beta chain. What it binds is unknown. TCRdb keeps only in-frame clones here, not all; method: immunoSEQ multiplex PCR. The data hold 84,000 or so clones, with around 91% observed a single time. This CDR3 contains 13 residues. Germline V gene sequence: CDR1 SGHNT, CDR2 YYREEE (reference sequence). V was cut by 3 bases and J by 2 bases, with 9 bases left in between. This entry comes from a study of T cell responses to AZD1222 COVID-19 vaccine. General study points: Receipt of two AZD1222 doses was followed by a rise in Spike-specific TCR breadth and depth.

The material was peripheral blood, obtained on day 0 of MenACWY control vaccination. The chain has TRBV5-4 and TRBJ2-7; D not resolved. This TCR was recovered from an adult in good health. CDR3 sequence reads: CASSSDTTYEQYF. CDR3 DNA sequence: TGTGCCAGCAGCTCAGACACGACCTACGAGCAGTACTTC.